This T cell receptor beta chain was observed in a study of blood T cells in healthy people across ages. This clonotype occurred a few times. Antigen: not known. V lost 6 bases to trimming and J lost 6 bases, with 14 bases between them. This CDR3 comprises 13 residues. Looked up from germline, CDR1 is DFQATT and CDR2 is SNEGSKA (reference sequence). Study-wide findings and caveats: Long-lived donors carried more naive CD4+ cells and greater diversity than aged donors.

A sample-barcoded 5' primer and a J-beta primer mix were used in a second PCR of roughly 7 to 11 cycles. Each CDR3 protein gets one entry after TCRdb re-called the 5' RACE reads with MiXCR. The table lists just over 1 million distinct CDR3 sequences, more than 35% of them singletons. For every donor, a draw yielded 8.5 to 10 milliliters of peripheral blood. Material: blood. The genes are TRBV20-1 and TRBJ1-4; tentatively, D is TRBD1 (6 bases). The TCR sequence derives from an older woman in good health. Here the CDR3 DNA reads TGCAGTGCCATACTGGGGGCGCATGAAAAACTGTTTTTT. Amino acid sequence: CSAILGAHEKLFF.